This T cell receptor beta chain was recorded in a study of T cell clonotyping in hematopoietic cell transplantation. Study results and limitations: Graft donor and pretransplant recipient Inverse Simpson Index values predicted broader posttransplant TCR diversity. After transplant, recipient diversity fell while pathologically expanded clonotypes grew through day 180. Without cell sorting, CD4 versus CD8 contributions remain unresolved.

Clones were sequenced by immunoSEQ multiplex PCR, and TCRdb holds only the in-frame ones, with some missing. The repertoire includes approximately 11,000 clones, around half of them detected once, and less than 10% sits in the top ten. With regard to this clone: Its antigen is not identified.

Samples: about 28 days before transplant, then days 30, 100 and 180 after. The CDR3 has 14 amino acids. The V end lost 3 bases, the J end lost 1 base, and 10 bases lay between the germline ends. CDR1 and CDR2 (germline): GTSNPN, SVGIG (reference sequence). The origin of this receptor is a male patient aged 45-59 years who had an allogeneic stem cell transplant from an unrelated donor, so the T cells may come from the graft donor. Some clones in this sample may be carry-over from other donors' samples. This rearrangement joins TRBV30 to TRBJ1-5; no definite D call. This specimen consisted of PBMCs, obtained 30 days after allogeneic stem cell transplant. CDR3 coding DNA: TGTGCCTGGAGCGGCCCAGGAAGCAATCAGCCCCAGCATTTT. Residues: CAWSGPGSNQPQHF.